A single sample gave rise to the 26 T cell receptor beta chains below, sequenced in a study of PD-1 blockade in classical Hodgkin lymphoma. Method: immunoSEQ multiplex PCR; TCRdb's copy keeps in-frame clones and lacks some. The data show over 80,000 clones, over 85% seen once. All patients relapsed after autologous stem cell transplantation, and brentuximab vedotin exposure varied. Sequences were derived from peripheral blood mononuclear cells (PBMCs), sampled at baseline. The receptors here all came from a human donor with classical Hodgkin lymphoma.

V is TRBV28 and J is TRBJ1-4; D not certain. V dropped 4 bases and J dropped 3 bases, with 12 bases sitting between them. Germline lookup yields CDR1 MDHEN and CDR2 SYDVKM. This CDR3 spans 15 amino acids. The DNA of the CDR3 is TGTGCCAGCAGTTCCGCAGACAAGGCTAATGAAAAACTGTTTTTT. The encoded protein is CASSSADKANEKLFF. The complete variable domain, with remaining parts taken from reference TRBV28 and TRBJ1-4, reads DVKVTQSSRYLVKRTGEKVFLECVQDMDHENMFWYRQDPGLGLRLIYFSYDVKMKEKGDIPEGYSVSREKKERFSLILESASTNQTSMYLCASSSADKANEKLFFGSGTQLSVL.

The chain joins TRBV30 to TRBJ2-7; 8 bases are shared with TRBD2. V was clipped by 2 bases and J by 6 bases; unmatched bases: 9. Germline V gene sequence: CDR1 GTSNPN, CDR2 SVGIG (reference sequence). The CDR3 sequence is 14 residues long. The CDR3 DNA follows: TGTGCCTGGAGTTCTGGGCGGGAGGAGGCCGAGCAGTACTTC. This codes for CAWSSGREEAEQYF.

The chain recombines TRBV5-1 with TRBJ2-3; 8 bases agree with TRBD2. The germline CDR1 and CDR2 sequences are SGHRS and YFSETQ. The V gene end was trimmed by 0 bases and the J gene end by 6 bases; junction bases not matched to a gene: 15. The CDR3 contains 18 residues. CDR3 DNA: TGCGCCAGCAGCTTGGTGGTGTCTAGCGGGTGGGGATTGGATACGCAGTATTTT. It yields the protein CASSLVVSSGWGLDTQYF.

The chain has TRBV27 and TRBJ1-2; D is perhaps TRBD1 (5 bases). Trimming left V 7 bases short and J 3 bases short, with 24 bases between. CDR1 MNHEY and CDR2 SMNVEV come from the germline V gene (reference sequence). This CDR3 is 17 amino acids long. DNA for the CDR3: TGTGCCAGCACCCTACGGGGAGGGGTGGCCACCGACTATGGCTACACCTTC. Protein: CASTLRGGVATDYGYTF.

This clone was observed once. V usage is TRBV15 and J usage is TRBJ2-7; D gene unclear. In germline, CDR1 is LNHNV, CDR2 YYDKDF (reference sequence). V shed 0 bases and J shed 4 bases, with 4 bases lying between them. The CDR3 has 12 residues. For the CDR3, the DNA is TGTGCCACCAGCAGAGAAGGGTACGAGCAGTACTTC. Translating it yields CATSREGYEQYF.

This clone was observed once. This sequence joins TRBV19 and TRBJ2-7, with 8 bases that match TRBD2. Germline V gives CDR1 LNHDA, CDR2 SQIVND (reference sequence). The V segment lost 0 bases and the J segment 4 bases; nucleotides outside the gene matches: 8. The CDR3 has 16 residues. For the CDR3, the DNA is TGTGCCAGTAGTATAGAGGCGAGCGGGAGAGGGTACGAGCAGTACTTC. Its translation: CASSIEASGRGYEQYF.

This chain links TRBV21-1 with TRBJ2-7; TRBD2, the table's D call, lacks a check against the DNA. TRBV21-1 is annotated as a pseudogene. The CDR3 sequence is 11 residues long. CDR3 protein: CASNLTYEQYF. DNA of the CDR3: TGTGCCAGCAACTTAACCTACGAGCAGTACTTC.

This chain connects TRBV9 to TRBJ2-3, with a possible D match to TRBD2 (6 bases). V was trimmed by 0 bases and J by 6 bases, leaving 20 bases between them. The CDR3 is 17 residues long. CDR1 and CDR2 (germline): SGDLS, YYNGEE. CDR3 sequence: CASSVGSGNRGWDTQYF. DNA of the CDR3: TGTGCCAGCAGCGTAGGATCAGGCAACCGGGGGTGGGATACGCAGTATTTT.

The chain has TRBV10-2 and TRBJ2-3; D remains unclear. This CDR3 has 15 residues. The germline V gene has CDR1 WSHSY and CDR2 SAAADI. Between the trimmed V and J ends, which lost 4 bases and 0 bases, there was a span of 11 bases. Here the CDR3 reads CASSGPGSSTDTQYF. CDR3 DNA: TGCGCCAGCAGTGGTCCCGGGTCTAGCACAGATACGCAGTATTTT.

This sequence joins TRBV9 and TRBJ1-5, with D possibly TRBD1 on 5 matching bases. Trimming took 0 bases from V and 7 from J, leaving 14 bases between them. The V gene's germline CDR1 is SGDLS and CDR2 YYNGEE. This CDR3 has 15 residues. CDR3 protein: CASSVDQGMGQPQHF. The CDR3 DNA is TGTGCCAGCAGCGTAGATCAGGGAATGGGGCAGCCCCAGCATTTT.

CDR3 coding DNA: TGTGCCAGCAGTTATGACCCCTTCCGCTCCTACAATGAGCAGTTCTTC. It yields the protein CASSYDPFRSYNEQFF. The chain joins TRBV6-5 to TRBJ2-1, with no clear D. The CDR3 contains 16 residues. Germline V gene lookup returns CDR1 MNHEY and CDR2 SVGAGI. V was cut by 3 bases and J by 0 bases, with 12 bases left in between.

The chain combines TRBV14 with TRBJ2-1; 11 bases map to TRBD2. Trimming at V came to 0 bases and at J to 6 bases, leaving 7 bases not matched to a gene. Germline V gene data show CDR1 as SGHDN and CDR2 as FVKESK. The CDR3 totals 17 residues. In DNA form, the CDR3 reads TGTGCCAGCAGCCAAGACCTTAGCGGGAGGGCCCTCAATGAGCAGTTCTTC. Translated: CASSQDLSGRALNEQFF.

The chain employs TRBV5-4 and TRBJ1-1; a weak D match, TRBD1 (5 bases). Per germline, CDR1 SGHNT and CDR2 YYREEE (reference sequence). CDR3 length: 17 amino acids. The germline V and J ends were trimmed by 0 bases and 2 bases, with 17 bases remaining between them. The CDR3 sequence is CASSLANLRGLNTEAFF. DNA for the CDR3: TGTGCCAGCAGCTTGGCCAATTTGCGGGGACTTAACACTGAAGCTTTCTTT. The whole variable domain, filled in from reference TRBV5-4 and TRBJ1-1, reads ETGVTQSPTHLIKTRGQQVTLRCSSQSGHNTVSWYQQALGQGPQFIFQYYREEENGRGNFPPRFSGLQFPNYSSELNVNALELDDSALYLCASSLANLRGLNTEAFFGQGTRLTVV.

The gene calls are TRBV10-3 and TRBJ2-7; 9 bases are a match to TRBD1. The CDR3 extends over 15 amino acids. Germline CDR1 and CDR2: ENHRY and SYGVKD. J was trimmed by 2 bases and V by 5 bases; bases with no gene match: 7. This chain's CDR3 is CAISRTGTGTYEQYF. The CDR3 region has the DNA TGTGCCATCAGTCGGACCGGGACAGGGACCTACGAGCAGTACTTC.

The chain links TRBV30 to TRBJ2-1; 10 bases fit TRBD2. The CDR3 has 14 amino acids. V trimming: 4 bases; J trimming: 7 bases; junction bases outside the gene matches: 7. CDR1 and CDR2 from the germline V gene are GTSNPN and SVGIG (reference sequence). Here the CDR3 reads CAWTSSGSSNEQFF. The CDR3 DNA reads as TGTGCCTGGACGTCTAGCGGGAGTAGTAATGAGCAGTTCTTC.

V gene TRBV5-6 combines with J gene TRBJ1-1; 11 positions agree with TRBD1. V shed 0 bases and J 3 bases; nucleotides not matched to a gene: 4. Germline V gene lookup returns CDR1 SGHDT and CDR2 YYEEEE. There are 16 residues in the CDR3. The CDR3, as DNA: TGTGCCAGCAGCTTGGCCTTGGGACAGGGGGACACTGAAGCTTTCTTT. It codes for CASSLALGQGDTEAFF.

On this clone itself: Other DNA sequences from this sample encode an identical CDR3 as well. V usage is TRBV28 and J usage is TRBJ2-6; D is ambiguous. The CDR3 runs 12 residues. Germline CDR1 and CDR2: MDHEN and SYDVKM. V lost 8 bases and J 4 bases, leaving 6 bases between the germline ends. In DNA form, the CDR3 reads TGTGCCAGCTCACTCGGGGCCAACGTCCTGACTTTC. Amino acids: CASSLGANVLTF.

The DNA of the CDR3 is TGTGCCAGTAGTATAGGGGCGGGAGCGGCCGGTGAGCAGTTCTTC. Translated: CASSIGAGAAGEQFF. The chain recombines TRBV19 with TRBJ2-1; the match to TRBD2 covers 7 bases. This CDR3 spans 15 amino acids. The germline CDR1 and CDR2 sequences are LNHDA and SQIVND (reference sequence). V was pared by 1 base and J by 9 bases, with 9 bases of the junction left unmatched.

The chain recombines TRBV7-9 with TRBJ1-4, with D hard to call. Germline CDR1 and CDR2: SEHNR and FQNEAQ (reference sequence). Trimming removed 9 bases from V and 6 bases from J, with 8 bases in between. The CDR3 is 11 amino acids. The CDR3 region is CASRIDEKLFF. DNA of the CDR3: TGTGCCAGTAGGATCGATGAAAAACTGTTTTTT.

The J gene is TRBJ1-5, the V gene TRBV4-2; D gene uncertain. With 0 bases removed from V and 9 bases from J, the gap between germline ends came to 15 bases. This CDR3 is built from 15 residues. From germline, CDR1 is LGHNA and CDR2 YNFKEQ. DNA for the CDR3: TGTGCCAGCAGCCAAGACCTTGAAATCCTGAGGCCCCAGCATTTT. Its translation: CASSQDLEILRPQHF.

The rearrangement links TRBV15 to TRBJ1-1, with TRBD1 as a possible D gene (5 bases). The CDR3 spans 16 residues. The germline V gene encodes CDR1 LNHNV and CDR2 YYDKDF (reference sequence). The V end was cut by 0 bases, the J end by 1 base, with 12 bases between. The CDR3 DNA follows: TGTGCCACCAGCAGAGATTGGCGAGGGGCGAACACTGAAGCTTTCTTT. Translation gives CATSRDWRGANTEAFF.

The chain recombines TRBV30 with TRBJ2-7; 9 bases agree with TRBD2. The germline V gene has CDR1 GTSNPN and CDR2 SVGIG (reference sequence). The CDR3 contains 16 residues. Trimming cost V 0 bases and J 0 bases; bases outside gene matches: 6. The CDR3 loop reads CAWSVMRGGPSYEQYF. As DNA, the CDR3 is TGTGCCTGGAGTGTAATGCGGGGGGGGCCCTCCTACGAGCAGTACTTC.

The chain recombines TRBV7-9 with TRBJ2-5; maybe TRBD1 (7 bases). Germline CDR1 is SEHNR and CDR2 is FQNEAQ (reference sequence). Trimming shortened V by 8 bases and J by 5 bases, and 12 bases separated the two germline ends. The CDR3 totals 12 residues. CDR3 region: CASETGTETQYF. In DNA form, the CDR3 reads TGTGCCAGCGAGACAGGGACTGAGACCCAGTACTTC.

This clone was picked up one time. This rearrangement joins TRBV15 to TRBJ1-4, with 8 nucleotides matching TRBD1. The CDR3 spans 19 residues. CDR1 LNHNV and CDR2 YYDKDF come from the germline V gene (reference sequence). Losses at the gene ends were 0 bases for V and 0 bases for J; bases not matched to a gene: 9. CDR3 protein: CATSRDPLTGVATNEKLFF. CDR3 DNA sequence: TGTGCCACCAGCAGAGATCCCCTGACAGGGGTGGCAACTAATGAAAAACTGTTTTTT.

This clone came up once. The J gene is TRBJ2-2, the V gene TRBV5-1; D is perhaps TRBD1 or TRBD2 (5 bases each). Germline CDR1 reads SGHRS; CDR2 reads YFSETQ. This CDR3 is built from 17 residues. Trimming took 4 bases from V and 4 from J, leaving 20 bases between them. The CDR3 spells CASSQSPRDQVTGELFF. In DNA, the CDR3 is TGCGCCAGCAGCCAGAGCCCCCGGGACCAAGTCACCGGGGAGCTGTTTTTT.

The chain recombines TRBV5-1 with TRBJ1-4; D perhaps matches TRBD1 (6 bases). CDR1 and CDR2 from the germline V gene are SGHRS and YFSETQ. Trimming pared 2 bases from V and 8 bases from J, leaving 13 bases between. This CDR3 is 14 amino acids long. CDR3 DNA: TGCGCCAGCAGCTTTCAGGGGCTTGGAGAAAAACTGTTTTTT. It encodes CASSFQGLGEKLFF.